These T cell receptor beta chains were read from a single sample in a study of graft-versus-host responses after intestinal transplantation. These receptors lack a known antigen. Data came from immunoSEQ multiplex PCR; TCRdb stores just in-frame clones and leaves some out. Found here are 70,000 to 95,000 clones, roughly 93% of them singletons; the top ten hold 1% to 1.4%. Specimen: unstimulated CD8+ T cells sorted from spleen or lymph node cells, collected before transplant. All receptors derive from a human donor who was the organ donor for an intestinal transplant. CDR3s include the opening cysteine and the closing phenylalanine or tryptophan. A D gene is named only where the DNA matches it firmly. The listing skips clone size in some rows; elsewhere it reads once, few, many or a size class.

-	TRBJ1-1	TRBV30	-	CAWTGRANTEAFF	TGTGCCTGGACGGGCAGGGCGAACACTGAAGCTTTCTTT
-	TRBJ2-7	TRBV7-6	TRBD1	CASSLAGTGGQYF	TGTGCCAGCAGCTTAGCTGGGACAGGGGGGCAGTACTTC
-	TRBJ2-1	TRBV4-1	TRBD1	CASSPTPRGHNEQFF	TGCGCCAGCAGCCCAACTCCCAGGGGGCACAATGAGCAGTTCTTC
once	TRBJ1-4	TRBV15	-	CATSLGVEKLFF	TGTGCCACGTCCCTCGGGGTCGAAAAACTGTTTTTT
-	TRBJ2-3	TRBV4-2	TRBD2	CASSSGPGLAADTQYF	TGTGCCAGCAGCTCGGGACCGGGACTAGCGGCAGATACGCAGTATTTT
-	TRBJ2-1	TRBV4-1	-	CASSQVWDNYNEQFF	TGCGCCAGCAGCCAAGTATGGGACAACTACAATGAGCAGTTCTTC
-	TRBJ2-5	TRBV9	TRBD2	CASSEGETSGLQETQYF	TGTGCCAGCAGCGAGGGGGAGACTAGCGGGTTGCAAGAGACCCAGTACTTC
-	TRBJ2-1	TRBV7-7	TRBD2	CASSPTLTSGGDNEQFF	TGTGCTAGCAGCCCGACCCTGACTAGCGGGGGGGACAATGAGCAGTTCTTC
-	TRBJ1-2	TRBV6-1	-	CASSAGYYGYTF	TGTGCCAGCAGCGCAGGGTACTATGGCTACACCTTC
once	TRBJ1-3	TRBV11-1	TRBD1	CASSDRVGNTIYF	TGTGCCAGCAGCGACAGGGTTGGAAACACCATATATTTT
-	TRBJ2-1	TRBV27	-	CASTSKAGLNNEQFF	TGTGCCAGCACCTCAAAGGCGGGCTTAAACAATGAGCAGTTCTTC
-	TRBJ2-7	TRBV28	-	CASSFSQVGYEQYF	TGTGCCAGCAGTTTCTCTCAGGTCGGCTACGAGCAGTACTTC
-	TRBJ2-1	TRBV4-3	-	CASSQPGANEQFF	TGCGCCAGCAGCCAACCAGGGGCCAATGAGCAGTTCTTC
-	TRBJ1-2	TRBV29-1	TRBD1	CSVGRTGTNYGYTF	TGCAGCGTAGGTAGGACAGGGACTAACTATGGCTACACCTTC
-	TRBJ1-6	TRBV18	-	CASSQRATRSKRGSPLHF	TGTGCCAGCTCCCAACGGGCGACTAGGTCCAAACGGGGTTCACCCCTCCACTTT
-	TRBJ1-2	TRBV19	-	CASSYRGLNGYTF	TGTGCCAGTAGTTATCGGGGACTTAATGGCTACACCTTC
once	TRBJ1-6	TRBV11-2	-	CASSLDWSSPLHF	TGTGCCAGCAGCTTAGATTGGAGTTCACCCCTCCACTTT
-	TRBJ1-6	TRBV7-9	TRBD1	CASSPEGQGEGYNNSPLHF	TGTGCCAGCAGCCCGGAGGGACAGGGGGAAGGGTATAATAATTCACCCCTCCACTTT
-	TRBJ1-2	TRBV19	TRBD1	CASSKGQGVLGYTF	TGTGCCAGTAGTAAGGGACAGGGTGTGCTTGGCTACACCTTC
-	TRBJ1-5	TRBV28	-	CASSLYGGNQPQHF	TGTGCCAGCAGTTTGTATGGGGGGAATCAGCCCCAGCATTTT
-	TRBJ2-7	TRBV7-4	TRBD2	CASVGVAGSSYEQYF	TGTGCCAGCGTGGGCGTAGCGGGGTCCTCCTACGAGCAGTACTTC
-	TRBJ1-2	TRBV7-2	TRBD1	CASSYKTGPFGSGYTF	TGTGCCAGCAGCTATAAGACAGGGCCCTTCGGTAGTGGCTACACCTTC
once	TRBJ2-5	TRBV7-9	TRBD1	CASSSGTGQETQYF	TGTGCCAGCAGCTCCGGGACAGGCCAAGAGACCCAGTACTTC
few	TRBJ2-5	TRBV6-5	TRBD2	CASSLGLADMGTQYF	TGTGCCAGCAGTTTGGGACTAGCGGACATGGGGACCCAGTACTTC
-	TRBJ2-1	TRBV11-2	TRBD2	CASSPPSGSYNEQFF	TGTGCCAGCAGCCCGCCTAGCGGGTCCTACAATGAGCAGTTCTTC